This T cell receptor beta chain was observed in a study of response to subunit inactivated influenza vaccine. This clonotype was observed at least ten times. As yet, its antigen is unknown. From the RT-PCR reads, TCRdb called clonotypes with MiXCR, one entry per CDR3 protein. The sample records about 190,000 distinct CDR3 sequences, roughly 14% being singletons. Study-level findings and limits: After each seasonal influenza vaccination, few new T cells are recruited, the authors suggested.

The V segment lost 5 bases and the J segment 5 bases; nucleotides outside the gene matches: 13. Germline V gives CDR1 DFQATT, CDR2 SNEGSKA (reference sequence). The CDR3 loop spans 16 amino acids. The chain is built from TRBV20-1 and TRBJ2-3; 10 positions match TRBD2. Source: CD8+ T cells sorted from PBMCs, taken roughly 5 days after vaccination. This clonotype was obtained from a man in his fifties or sixties who received an inactivated influenza vaccine. The DNA for the CDR3 is TGCAGTGCTGGGGATCCGGCTAGCGGGAGCTTAGATACGCAGTATTTT. It is translated as CSAGDPASGSLDTQYF.